This T cell receptor (beta chain) was identified during a study of T cell changes during pregnancy in multiple sclerosis. TCRdb keeps only in-frame clones here, not all; method: immunoSEQ multiplex PCR. The repertoire holds over 70,000 clones, with 94% as singletons. The V and J ends lost 0 bases and 5 bases, in that order; junction bases with no gene match: 2. This CDR3 comprises 15 residues. Germline CDR1 and CDR2: MDHEN and SYDVKM. The sample here was peripheral blood, taken in the third trimester of pregnancy. This TCR came from a female donor with multiple sclerosis, enrolled in a pregnancy study. The rearrangement links TRBV28 to TRBJ2-3, with TRBD2 matching over 10 bases. The CDR3 DNA reads TGTGCCAGCAGTTTATGGACTAGCGGGCGAGATACGCAGTATTTT. It specifies CASSLWTSGRDTQYF.